A single T cell receptor beta chain is shown here with its context. It has no known antigen specificity. No much larger clonotype is one base removed from it; base qualities were not supplied. This specimen belongs to a study of shared clonotypes between healthy human individuals (dated by TCRdb to 2020 to 2021). Regarding the study in general: A few men and two women, aged 18 to 49 years, made up the cohort. The study deeply sequenced blood TCR repertoires of 5 or 6 healthy adults to estimate repertoire size and the extent of clonotype sharing between individuals. To increase sequencing depth and limit assay-specific biases, different laboratories used diverse techniques to prepare libraries and sequence TCR repertoires. Between about 0.9 and 10 billion PBMCs per donor were obtained by leukapheresis. General conclusions and limits of the study: Pairwise subsampling indicated that sequencing depth was expected to affect the degree of clonotype sharing among donors. Sampling was limited to blood, and TCR repertoires in tissue likely differ from TCR repertoires in blood. Because the study included a small number of donors, the genetic and exposure-history diversity represented was limited.

Donors were healthy HIV-negative adults with no recently reported acute infections or vaccinations. Every donor was a Caucasian adult residing in Nashville, Tennessee, USA. For unsorted samples, some 100 million PBMCs were counted and genomic DNA was extracted with the QIAamp DNA Blood Mini kit. Blood was obtained by leukapheresis, after which PBMCs were separated by Ficoll-Histopaque density gradient centrifugation and cryopreserved in liquid nitrogen vapor phase. Using the deep immunoSEQ assay, multiplex PCR amplified TCR CDR3 regions from genomic DNA. For each cell subset, the extracted genomic DNA was distributed evenly across all wells of several immunoSEQ 96-well plates, and each plate served as one replicate. Each replicate PCR for unsorted PBMC received roughly 300 ng genomic DNA, equal to about 30,000 T cell genomes. Unsorted PBMC genomic DNA was sequenced across ten immunoSEQ deep assay plates. Purified libraries were measured with a Qubit 3.0 fluorometer, size-checked on a Bioanalyzer 2100, and measured again with the KAPA Library Quantification kit. Every immunoSEQ 96-well plate was sequenced on a separate single-read 150-cycle Illumina NextSeq 550 flow cell. In the original analysis: Because the immunoSEQ output held only junctional sequences and lacked quality scores, the filtering could not match the filtering applied to full-length reads. To assign V/J genes and CDR3, sequences were annotated against IMGT germline references using PyIR, a Python wrapper for IgBLAST v1.9. Reads were filtered out if the reads had weak V/J assignments (E-value above 1e-6), no CDR3, stop codons, out-of-frame junctions, or ambiguous translated residues. V3J clonotypes were defined as sequences sharing an identical inferred V gene, J gene, and CDR3 amino acid sequence. To compute the percentage overlap between repertoires, the number of shared unique clonotypes was divided by the size of the smaller repertoire. Richness of each repertoire was evaluated using RTK rarefaction, the Chao1 estimator, and Recon v2.1 estimates of unobserved clonotypes. The table comes from immuneACCESS by way of TCRdb, which keeps in-frame sequences with V and J called. Part of the clones is missing from these tables; in studies checked, under half for an unresolved V gene and the rest for unknown reasons. V and J calls and clone size are as listed in that table; D and trimming were resolved from the DNA. The sample table records some 530,000 clones; 60% to 80% of these occur just once. The ten largest clonotypes hold more than 10% of the sample.

A distance of 12 bases separates the germline ends of V and J, which lose 3 bases and 2 bases respectively. As encoded in the germline V gene (reference sequence), CDR1 is LNHDA while CDR2 is SQIVND. Spanning cysteine to phenylalanine, the CDR3 consists of 15 amino acids. The read is trimmed to its CDR3 DNA, 45 bases read in frame from base 1. Sequenced input: PBMCs. The V and J genes are TRBV19 and TRBJ2-3, with TRBD1 tentatively as D gene (5 bases match). The TCR was taken from a woman aged 35 to 49 in good health. Some clones in this sample may be carry-over from other donors' samples. The nucleotides are TGTGCCAGTAGTATGAGTGGCAGGGACACAGATACGCAGTATTTT. Its translation is CASSMSGRDTDTQYF.